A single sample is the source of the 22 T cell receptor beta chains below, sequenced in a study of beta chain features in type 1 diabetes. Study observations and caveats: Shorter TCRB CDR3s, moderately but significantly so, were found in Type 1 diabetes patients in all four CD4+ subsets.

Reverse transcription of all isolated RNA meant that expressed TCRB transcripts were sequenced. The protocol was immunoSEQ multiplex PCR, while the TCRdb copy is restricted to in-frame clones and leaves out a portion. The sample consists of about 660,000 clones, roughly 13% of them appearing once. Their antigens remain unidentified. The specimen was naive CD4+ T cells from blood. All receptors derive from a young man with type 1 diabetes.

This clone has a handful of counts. The CDR3 DNA sequence: TGTGCCAGCAGCCGACAGGAGAACACTGAAGCTTTCTTT. It is translated as CASSRQENTEAFF. This chain joins TRBV7-9 and TRBJ1-1; D is perhaps TRBD1 (6 bases). The CDR3 covers 13 residues. Trimming removed 5 bases at V and 1 base at J, with 8 bases between. The germline gives CDR1 SEHNR, CDR2 FQNEAQ (reference sequence).

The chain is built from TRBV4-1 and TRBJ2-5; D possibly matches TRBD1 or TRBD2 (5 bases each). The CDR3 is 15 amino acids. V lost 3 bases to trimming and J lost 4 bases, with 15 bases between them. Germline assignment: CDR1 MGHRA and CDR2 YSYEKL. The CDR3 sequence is CASSQAGTLRETQYF. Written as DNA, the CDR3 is TGCGCCAGCAGCCAGGCCGGGACCCTGAGAGAGACCCAGTACTTC.

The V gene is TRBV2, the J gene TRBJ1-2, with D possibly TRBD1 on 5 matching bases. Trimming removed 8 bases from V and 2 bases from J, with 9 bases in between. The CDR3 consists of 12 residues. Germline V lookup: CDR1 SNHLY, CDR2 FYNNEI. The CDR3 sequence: CASDTGNYGYTF. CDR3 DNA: TGTGCCAGCGATACAGGAAACTATGGCTACACCTTC.

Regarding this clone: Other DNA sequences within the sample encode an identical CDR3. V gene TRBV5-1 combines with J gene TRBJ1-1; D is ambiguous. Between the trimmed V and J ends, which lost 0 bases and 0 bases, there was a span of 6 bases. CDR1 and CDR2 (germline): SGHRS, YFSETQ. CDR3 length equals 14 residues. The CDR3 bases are TGCGCCAGCAGCTTGGGACCGCTGAACACTGAAGCTTTCTTT. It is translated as CASSLGPLNTEAFF.

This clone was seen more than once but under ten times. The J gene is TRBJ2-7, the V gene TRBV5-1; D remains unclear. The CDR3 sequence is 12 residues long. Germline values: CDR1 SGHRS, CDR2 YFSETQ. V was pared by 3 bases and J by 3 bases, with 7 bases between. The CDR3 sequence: CASSSPGYEQYF. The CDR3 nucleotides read TGCGCCAGCAGCTCACCGGGCTACGAGCAGTACTTC.

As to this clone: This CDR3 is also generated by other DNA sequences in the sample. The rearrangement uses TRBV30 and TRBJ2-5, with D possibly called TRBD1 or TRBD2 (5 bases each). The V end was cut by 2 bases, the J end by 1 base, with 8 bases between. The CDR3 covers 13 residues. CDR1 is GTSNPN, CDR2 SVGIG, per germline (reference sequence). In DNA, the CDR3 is TGTGCCTGGAGTAGAGGGGTCCAAGAGACCCAGTACTTC. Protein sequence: CAWSRGVQETQYF.

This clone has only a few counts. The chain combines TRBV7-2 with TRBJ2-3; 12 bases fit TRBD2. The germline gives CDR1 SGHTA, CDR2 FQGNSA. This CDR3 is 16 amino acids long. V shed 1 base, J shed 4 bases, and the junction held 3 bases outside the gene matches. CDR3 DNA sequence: TGTGCCAGCAGCTTAGTGGCTAGCGGGAGGGCAGATACGCAGTATTTT. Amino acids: CASSLVASGRADTQYF.

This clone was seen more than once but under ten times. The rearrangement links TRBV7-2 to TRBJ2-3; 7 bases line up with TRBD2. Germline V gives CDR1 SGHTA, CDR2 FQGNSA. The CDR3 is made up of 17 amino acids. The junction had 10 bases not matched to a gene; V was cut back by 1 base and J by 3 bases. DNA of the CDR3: TGTGCCAGCAGCTTAGTTAGAGGGCGGGGGTCGACAGATACGCAGTATTTT. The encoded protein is CASSLVRGRGSTDTQYF.

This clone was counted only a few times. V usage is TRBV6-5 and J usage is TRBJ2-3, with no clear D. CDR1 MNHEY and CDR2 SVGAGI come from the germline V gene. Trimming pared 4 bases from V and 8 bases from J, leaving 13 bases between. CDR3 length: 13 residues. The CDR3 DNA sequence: TGTGCCAGCAGTTCTACGCCCGGTGGTACGCAGTATTTT. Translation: CASSSTPGGTQYF.

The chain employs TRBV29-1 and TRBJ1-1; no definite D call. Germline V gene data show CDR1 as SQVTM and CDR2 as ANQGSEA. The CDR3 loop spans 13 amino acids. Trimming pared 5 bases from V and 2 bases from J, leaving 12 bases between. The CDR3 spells CSVTRTENTEAFF. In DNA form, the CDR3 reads TGCAGCGTTACGAGGACTGAAAACACTGAAGCTTTCTTT.

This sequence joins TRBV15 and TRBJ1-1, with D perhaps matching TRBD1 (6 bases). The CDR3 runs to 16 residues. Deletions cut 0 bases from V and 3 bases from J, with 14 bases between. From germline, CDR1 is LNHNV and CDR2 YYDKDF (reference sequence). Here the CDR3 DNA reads TGTGCCACCAGCAGAGATTCGCCAGAGGGGGACACTGAAGCTTTCTTT. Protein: CATSRDSPEGDTEAFF.

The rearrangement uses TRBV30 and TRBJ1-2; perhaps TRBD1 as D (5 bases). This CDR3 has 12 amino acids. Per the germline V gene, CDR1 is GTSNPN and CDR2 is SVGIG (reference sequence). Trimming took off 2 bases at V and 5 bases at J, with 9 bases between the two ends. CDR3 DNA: TGTGCCTGGAGTCACGACAGATATGGCTACACCTTC. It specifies CAWSHDRYGYTF.

CDR3 DNA sequence: TGTGCCAGCAGCACGAAAAACAGGGGGCCCTACAATGAGCAGTTCTTC. Its protein is CASSTKNRGPYNEQFF. The chain joins TRBV7-9 to TRBJ2-1; TRBD1 agrees at 9 bases. This CDR3 is 16 amino acids long. Germline loops: CDR1 SEHNR, CDR2 FQNEAQ (reference sequence). The V segment lost 5 bases and the J segment 2 bases; nucleotides outside the gene matches: 7.

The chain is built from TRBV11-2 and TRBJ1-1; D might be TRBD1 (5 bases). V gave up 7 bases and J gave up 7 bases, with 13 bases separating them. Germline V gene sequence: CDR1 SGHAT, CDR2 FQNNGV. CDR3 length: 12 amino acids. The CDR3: CASNWGRDEAFF. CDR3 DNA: TGTGCCAGCAATTGGGGACGGGATGAAGCTTTCTTT.

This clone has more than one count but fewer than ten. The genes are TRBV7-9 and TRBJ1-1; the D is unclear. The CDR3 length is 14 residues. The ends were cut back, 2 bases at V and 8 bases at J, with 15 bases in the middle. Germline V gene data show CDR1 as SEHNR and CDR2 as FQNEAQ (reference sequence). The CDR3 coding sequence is TGTGCCAGCAGCTTATCCTCAGGTGGGCGGGAAGCTTTCTTT. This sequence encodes CASSLSSGGREAFF.

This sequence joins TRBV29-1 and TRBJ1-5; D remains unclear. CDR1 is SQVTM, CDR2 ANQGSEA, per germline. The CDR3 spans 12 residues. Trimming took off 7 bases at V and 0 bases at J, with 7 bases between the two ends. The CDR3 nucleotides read TGCAGCGCCATTGTTAGCAATCAGCCCCAGCATTTT. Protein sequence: CSAIVSNQPQHF.

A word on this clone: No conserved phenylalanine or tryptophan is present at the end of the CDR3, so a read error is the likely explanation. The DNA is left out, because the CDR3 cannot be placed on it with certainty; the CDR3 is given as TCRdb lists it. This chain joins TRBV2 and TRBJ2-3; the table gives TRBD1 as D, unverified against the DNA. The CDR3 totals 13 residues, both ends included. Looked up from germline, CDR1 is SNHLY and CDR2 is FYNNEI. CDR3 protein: CASSDEAQGLLEI.

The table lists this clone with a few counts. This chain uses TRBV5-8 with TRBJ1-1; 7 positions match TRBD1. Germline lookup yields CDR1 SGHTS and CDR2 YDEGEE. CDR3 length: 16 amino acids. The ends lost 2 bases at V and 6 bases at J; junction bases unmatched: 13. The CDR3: CASSFPQGGLGAEAFF. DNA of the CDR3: TGTGCCAGCAGCTTTCCTCAGGGGGGACTAGGCGCTGAAGCTTTCTTT.

CDR3 sequence reads: CASSQSGPGAREQYF. DNA of the CDR3: TGCGCCAGCAGTCAATCCGGGCCGGGGGCGAGGGAGCAGTACTTC. This chain joins TRBV23-1 and TRBJ2-7; tentatively, D is TRBD1 or TRBD2 (6 bases each). TRBV23-1 is an open reading frame whose function is uncertain. V was trimmed by 0 bases and J by 7 bases, leaving 16 bases between them. There are 15 residues in the CDR3.

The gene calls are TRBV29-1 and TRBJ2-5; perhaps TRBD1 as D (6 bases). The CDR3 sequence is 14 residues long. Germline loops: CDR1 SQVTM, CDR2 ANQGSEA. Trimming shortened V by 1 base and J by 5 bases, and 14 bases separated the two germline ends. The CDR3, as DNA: TGCAGCGTTGAAGGATCACAGGGACGGGAGACCCAGTACTTC. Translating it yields CSVEGSQGRETQYF.

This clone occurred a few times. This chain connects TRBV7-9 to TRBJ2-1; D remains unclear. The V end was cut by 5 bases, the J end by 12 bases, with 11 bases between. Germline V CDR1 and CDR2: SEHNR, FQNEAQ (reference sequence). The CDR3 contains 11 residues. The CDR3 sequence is CASSLSTLQFF. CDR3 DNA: TGTGCCAGCAGCCTATCGACATTGCAGTTCTTC. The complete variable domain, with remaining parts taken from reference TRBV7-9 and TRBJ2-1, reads DTGVSQNPRHKITKRGQNVTFRCDPISEHNRLYWYRQTLGQGPEFLTYFQNEAQLEKSRLLSDRFSAERPKGSFSTLEIQRTEQGDSAMYLCASSLSTLQFFGPGTRLTVL.

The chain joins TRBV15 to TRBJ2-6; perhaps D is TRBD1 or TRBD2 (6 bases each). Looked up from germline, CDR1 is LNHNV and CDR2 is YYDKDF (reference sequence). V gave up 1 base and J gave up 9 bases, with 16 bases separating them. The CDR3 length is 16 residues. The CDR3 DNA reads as TGTGCCACCAGCAGAGCGGGGGCGGGTCGGGGCAACGTCCTGACTTTC. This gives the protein CATSRAGAGRGNVLTF.